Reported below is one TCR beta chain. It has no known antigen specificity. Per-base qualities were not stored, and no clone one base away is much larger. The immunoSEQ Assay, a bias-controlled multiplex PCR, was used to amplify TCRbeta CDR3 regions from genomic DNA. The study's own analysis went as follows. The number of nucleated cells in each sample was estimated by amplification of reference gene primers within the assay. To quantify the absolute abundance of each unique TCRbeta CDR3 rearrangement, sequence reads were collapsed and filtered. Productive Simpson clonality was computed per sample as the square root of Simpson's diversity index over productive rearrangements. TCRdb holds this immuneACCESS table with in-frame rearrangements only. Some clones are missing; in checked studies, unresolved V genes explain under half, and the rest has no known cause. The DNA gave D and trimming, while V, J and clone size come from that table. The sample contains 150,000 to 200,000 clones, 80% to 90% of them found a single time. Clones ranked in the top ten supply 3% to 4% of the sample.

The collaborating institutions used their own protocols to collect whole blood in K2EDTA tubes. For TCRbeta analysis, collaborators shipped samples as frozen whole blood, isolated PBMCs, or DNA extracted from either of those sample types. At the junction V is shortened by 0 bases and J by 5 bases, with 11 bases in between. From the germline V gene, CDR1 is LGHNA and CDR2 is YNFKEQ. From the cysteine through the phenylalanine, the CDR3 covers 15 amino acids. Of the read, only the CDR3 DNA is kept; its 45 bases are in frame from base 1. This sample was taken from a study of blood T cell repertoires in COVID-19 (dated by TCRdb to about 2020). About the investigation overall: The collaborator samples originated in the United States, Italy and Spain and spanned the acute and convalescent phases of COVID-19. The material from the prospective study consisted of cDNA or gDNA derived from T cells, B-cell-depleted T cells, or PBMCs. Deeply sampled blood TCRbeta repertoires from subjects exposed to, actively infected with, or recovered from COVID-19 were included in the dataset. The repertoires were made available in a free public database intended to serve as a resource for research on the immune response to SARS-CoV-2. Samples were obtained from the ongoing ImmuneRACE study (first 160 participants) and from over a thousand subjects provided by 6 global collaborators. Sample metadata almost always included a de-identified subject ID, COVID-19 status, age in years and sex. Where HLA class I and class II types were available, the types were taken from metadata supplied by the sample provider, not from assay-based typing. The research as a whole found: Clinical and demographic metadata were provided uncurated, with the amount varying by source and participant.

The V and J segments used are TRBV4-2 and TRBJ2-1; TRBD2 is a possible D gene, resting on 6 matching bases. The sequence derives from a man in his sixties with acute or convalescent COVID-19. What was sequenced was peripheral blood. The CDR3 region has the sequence CASSQDLGTDNEQFF. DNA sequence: TGTGCCAGCAGCCAAGACTTAGGGACTGACAATGAGCAGTTCTTC.